Listed here are 10 T cell receptor beta chains from one sample, sequenced in a study of Ad26.COV2.S vaccination and SARS-CoV-2 variants. Sequencing used immunoSEQ multiplex PCR; TCRdb keeps in-frame clones, though not all of them. The sample shows 300,000 to 350,000 clones, just over 85% of them seen only once. Treatment reported: approximately 18 received Ad26.COV2.S at low or high dose, single or two shots; 5 received placebo; per-sample allocation not given. Sampling happened 63 days after the first vaccine or placebo injection. The sample consisted of peripheral blood, taken in a trial of Ad26.COV2.S vaccine versus placebo. The source of these receptors is a person aged 18 to 59 who received the Ad26.COV2.S COVID-19 vaccine or a placebo.

In this sample, this clone turned up a few times. The J gene is TRBJ2-3, the V gene TRBV24-1; D tentatively fits TRBD1 or TRBD2 (5 bases each). The V end lost 5 bases, the J end lost 3 bases, and 5 bases lay between the germline ends. The CDR3 spans 12 residues. Germline values: CDR1 KGHDR, CDR2 SFDVKD. The CDR3 loop reads CATSGGTDTQYF. In DNA, the CDR3 is TGTGCCACCAGTGGGGGGACAGATACGCAGTATTTT.

V is TRBV9 and J is TRBJ1-1; possible D gene TRBD1, 6 bases. Trimming took off 0 bases at V and 1 base at J, with 10 bases between the two ends. Looked up from germline, CDR1 is SGDLS and CDR2 is YYNGEE. CDR3 size: 15 residues. CDR3 nucleotide sequence: TGTGCCAGCAGCGTAGGCGGGGGCTCGAACACTGAAGCTTTCTTT. It yields the protein CASSVGGGSNTEAFF.

CDR3 nucleotides: TGTGCCAGCAGCTTAGCCCCCCTGAGGGAACGACCCTACGAGCAGTACTTC. This codes for CASSLAPLRERPYEQYF. This chain uses TRBV7-2 with TRBJ2-7; D is possibly TRBD2 (5 bases). CDR3 length: 17 residues. Per germline, CDR1 SGHTA and CDR2 FQGNSA. Trimming removed 0 bases at V and 2 bases at J, with 17 bases between.

The chain couples TRBV3-1 (or the pseudogene TRBV3-2) to TRBJ2-5, with D unclear. Germline lookup yields CDR1 LGHDT and CDR2 YNNKEL (reference sequence). This CDR3 comprises 15 residues. V dropped 1 base and J dropped 1 base, with 10 bases sitting between them. This chain's CDR3 is CASSQAQARQETQYF. CDR3 bases: TGTGCCAGCAGCCAAGCCCAGGCCCGCCAAGAGACCCAGTACTTC.

This chain links TRBV9 with TRBJ1-1; maybe TRBD1 (6 bases). This CDR3 spans 16 amino acids. V shed 5 bases and J shed 0 bases, with 17 bases lying between them. Per the germline V gene, CDR1 is SGDLS and CDR2 is YYNGEE. CDR3: CASRGGQGAVNTEAFF. Written as DNA, the CDR3 is TGTGCCAGCAGGGGGGGACAAGGTGCCGTGAACACTGAAGCTTTCTTT.

This clone was seen more than once but under ten times. The chain combines TRBV19 with TRBJ1-2, with a weak D call TRBD1 (5 bases). Germline-derived CDR1 and CDR2 are LNHDA and SQIVND (reference sequence). This CDR3 is 12 amino acids long. Trimming removed 6 bases at V and 0 bases at J, with 5 bases between. This chain's CDR3 is CASRTANYGYTF. The CDR3 nucleotides are TGTGCCAGTAGGACAGCTAACTATGGCTACACCTTC.

The genes are TRBV7-2 and TRBJ1-4; D possibly corresponds to TRBD1 (5 bases). This CDR3 region has 14 residues. Germline CDR1 SGHTA, CDR2 FQGNSA. Between the trimmed V and J ends, which lost 6 bases and 5 bases, there was a span of 13 bases. The CDR3 nucleotides are TGTGCCAGCAGTCAGACCCAGGGAAATGAAAAACTGTTTTTT. It encodes CASSQTQGNEKLFF.

This sequence joins TRBV15 and TRBJ1-4; no clear D. The CDR3 is 13 amino acids. The germline V gene encodes CDR1 LNHNV and CDR2 YYDKDF (reference sequence). V lost 0 bases and J lost 8, with 7 bases in between. CDR3 in amino acids: CATSRDFREKLFF. CDR3 coding DNA: TGTGCCACCAGCAGAGACTTTCGGGAAAAACTGTTTTTT. Drawing the rest from reference TRBV15 and TRBJ1-4, the complete variable domain is DAMVIQNPRYQVTQFGKPVTLSCSQTLNHNVMYWYQQKSSQAPKLLFHYYDKDFNNEADTPDNFQSRRPNTSFCFLDIRSPGLGDTAMYLCATSRDFREKLFFGSGTQLSVL.

V usage is TRBV20-1 and J usage is TRBJ2-7, with D hard to call. CDR1 is DFQATT, CDR2 SNEGSKA, per germline (reference sequence). The CDR3 loop spans 10 amino acids. Trimming pared 6 bases from V and 3 bases from J, leaving 6 bases between. This chain's CDR3 is CSASSYEQYF. The CDR3 nucleotides are TGCAGTGCCAGCAGCTACGAGCAGTACTTC.

The gene calls are TRBV4-3 and TRBJ1-4; D call uncertain. Germline V lookup: CDR1 LGHNA, CDR2 YSLEER. V was trimmed by 3 bases and J by 3 bases, leaving 14 bases between them. The CDR3 covers 16 residues. CDR3 region: CASSHEVVGANEKLFF. In nucleotides, the CDR3 is TGCGCCAGCAGCCATGAGGTGGTTGGGGCTAATGAAAAACTGTTTTTT.